These 8 T cell receptor beta chains came from one sample sequenced in a study of a mutant IDH1 vaccine in newly diagnosed glioma. Their target antigens are unknown. Time point defined: week 5, during vaccination. With topical imiquimod, each dose of the vaccine consisted of 300 ug of mutant IDH1 20-mer peptide. Produced via immunoSEQ multiplex PCR; TCRdb's table is partial and in-frame only. The sample includes 25,000 to 35,000 clones, about 90% of them seen just once. The sequences come from PBMCs, collected from a glioma patient whose treatment included an IDH1 peptide vaccine. The receptors shown here come from a man younger than 35 with glioma.

The chain has TRBV4-2 and TRBJ1-1; D is unclear. The V end was cut by 0 bases, the J end by 1 base, with 9 bases between. The CDR3 length is 15 residues. Germline assignment: CDR1 LGHNA and CDR2 YNFKEQ. The CDR3 here is CASSQEIAPNTEAFF. CDR3 DNA: TGTGCCAGCAGCCAAGAAATAGCCCCGAACACTGAAGCTTTCTTT.

This chain uses TRBV29-1 with TRBJ1-1; the D is unclear. Germline assignment: CDR1 SQVTM and CDR2 ANQGSEA. The CDR3 length is 14 residues. The CDR3 region is CSGLGSRSNTEAFF. DNA of the CDR3: TGCAGTGGCTTGGGGTCGCGGAGTAACACTGAAGCTTTCTTT.

This chain links TRBV5-1 with TRBJ2-1; 12 positions match TRBD2. V shed 4 bases, J shed 6 bases, and the junction held 11 bases outside the gene matches. The CDR3 covers 17 residues. CDR1 SGHRS and CDR2 YFSETQ come from the germline V gene. CDR3 nucleotides: TGCGCCAGCAGCGCCTCTATCACTAGCGGGAGGTCCAATGAGCAGTTCTTC. Its protein product is CASSASITSGRSNEQFF.

This chain joins TRBV5-1 and TRBJ1-2, with D possibly TRBD1 on 5 matching bases. V lost 2 bases to trimming and J lost 0 bases, with 11 bases between them. CDR1 and CDR2 (germline): SGHRS, YFSETQ. The CDR3 extends over 15 amino acids. Here the CDR3 DNA reads TGCGCCAGCAGCTTCTCAGGGCGGGCTAACTATGGCTACACCTTC. It encodes CASSFSGRANYGYTF. The entire variable domain, with the rest obtained from reference TRBV5-1 and TRBJ1-2, is as follows: KAGVTQTPRYLIKTRGQQVTLSCSPISGHRSVSWYQQTPGQGLQFLFEYFSETQRNKGNFPGRFSGRQFSNSRSEMNVSTLELGDSALYLCASSFSGRANYGYTFGSGTRLTVV.

This clone was observed a few times. V is TRBV19 and J is TRBJ1-5; the D is unclear. Trimming removed 2 bases at V and 2 bases at J, with 7 bases between. There are 14 residues in the CDR3. Germline CDR1 and CDR2: LNHDA and SQIVND (reference sequence). Here the CDR3 DNA reads TGTGCCAGTAGTATATACGGGGGCAATCAGCCCCAGCATTTT. Its translation: CASSIYGGNQPQHF.

The chain uses TRBV4-3 and TRBJ1-1; TRBD1 agrees at 9 bases. This CDR3 contains 17 residues. With V trimmed by 0 bases and J by 4 bases, 9 bases remained unmatched. Germline V gene sequence: CDR1 LGHNA, CDR2 YSLEER. The chain's CDR3 is CASSQEIQGAWRTEAFF. CDR3 in DNA: TGCGCCAGCAGCCAAGAGATACAGGGGGCGTGGCGCACTGAAGCTTTCTTT.

This chain links TRBV30 with TRBJ2-2; no definite D call. Germline loops: CDR1 GTSNPN, CDR2 SVGIG (reference sequence). Deletions cut 5 bases from V and 8 bases from J, with 9 bases between. The CDR3 consists of 11 residues. The CDR3 sequence: CAWARSGELFF. The CDR3 nucleotides read TGTGCCTGGGCCCGGAGTGGGGAGCTGTTTTTT.

J is TRBJ2-5 and V is TRBV4-3, with D perhaps TRBD2 (5 bases). The germline V gene has CDR1 LGHNA and CDR2 YSLEER. V lost 0 bases, J lost 6 bases, and 14 bases lay in between. The CDR3 is made up of 15 amino acids. This CDR3 reads CASSQDRESQQTQYF. The CDR3 nucleotides read TGCGCCAGCAGCCAAGATAGGGAGAGTCAGCAGACCCAGTACTTC.